The clone carrying this T cell receptor beta chain appeared a few times. This sample was included in a study of blood T cells in healthy people across ages. The CDR3 contains 15 residues. Per germline, CDR1 SGHTA and CDR2 FQGNSA. Trimming took off 1 base at V and 9 bases at J, with 18 bases between the two ends. Through a sample-barcoded 5' primer and a J-beta primer mix, a second PCR was run for 7 to 11 cycles. Each CDR3 protein gets one entry after TCRdb re-called the 5' RACE reads with MiXCR. The data show approximately 1,700,000 distinct CDR3 sequences, roughly two fifths seen once. Sequencing was carried out using blood. The receptor was isolated from a human donor in good health. This chain joins TRBV7-2 and TRBJ2-5; D ambiguous. CDR3 nucleotides: TGTGCCAGCAGCTTAGAGGGATCACTGGTTCGAGCCCAGTACTTC. It specifies CASSLEGSLVRAQYF. The full variable domain, with the rest looked up from reference TRBV7-2 and TRBJ2-5, is GAGVSQSPSNKVTEKGKDVELRCDPISGHTALYWYRQSLGQGLEFLIYFQGNSAPDKSGLPSDRFSAERTGGSVSTLTIQRTQQEDSAVYLCASSLEGSLVRAQYFGPGTRLLVL.